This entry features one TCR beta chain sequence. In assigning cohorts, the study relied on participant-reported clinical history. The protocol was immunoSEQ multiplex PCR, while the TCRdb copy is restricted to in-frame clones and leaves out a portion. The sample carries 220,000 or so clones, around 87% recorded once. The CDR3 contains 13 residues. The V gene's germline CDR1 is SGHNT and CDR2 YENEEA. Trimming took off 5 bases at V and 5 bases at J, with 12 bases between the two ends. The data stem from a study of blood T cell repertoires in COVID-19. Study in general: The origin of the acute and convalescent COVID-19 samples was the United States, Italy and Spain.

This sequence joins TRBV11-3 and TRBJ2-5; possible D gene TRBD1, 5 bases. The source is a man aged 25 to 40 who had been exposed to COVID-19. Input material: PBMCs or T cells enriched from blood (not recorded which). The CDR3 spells CASSVYAGETQYF. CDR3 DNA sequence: TGTGCCAGCAGCGTATATGCAGGGGAGACCCAGTACTTC.